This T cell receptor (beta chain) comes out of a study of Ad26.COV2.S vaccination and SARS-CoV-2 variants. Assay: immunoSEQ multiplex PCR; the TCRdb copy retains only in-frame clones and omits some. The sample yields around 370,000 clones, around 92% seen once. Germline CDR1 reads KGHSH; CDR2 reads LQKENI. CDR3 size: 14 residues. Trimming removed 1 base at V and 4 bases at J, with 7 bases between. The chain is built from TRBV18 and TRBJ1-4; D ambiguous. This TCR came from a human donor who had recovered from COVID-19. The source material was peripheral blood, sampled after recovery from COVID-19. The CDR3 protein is CASSPQSHNEKLFF. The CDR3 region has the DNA TGTGCCAGCTCACCACAGAGCCATAATGAAAAACTGTTTTTT.